This T cell receptor (beta chain) was captured in a study of shared clonotypes between healthy human individuals. Of note for this clone: Its antigen remains unknown.

TCRdb keeps only in-frame clones here, not all; method: immunoSEQ multiplex PCR. In the table there are about 2 million clones, less than 95% of which are singletons. Study-level points and caveats: The study found lower generation probabilities in non-shared clonotypes than in those shared by all four donors.

CD45RO-negative, CCR7-selected cells formed the naive CD8 fraction, which excluded terminally differentiated effector memory CD45RA+ cells. The donors were adults (healthy and HIV-negative) with no recent acute infections or vaccinations. Donors, without exception, were Caucasian adults residing in Nashville, Tennessee. Germline CDR1 reads SQVTM; CDR2 reads ANQGSEA. V was pared by 4 bases and J by 0 bases, with 6 bases between. This CDR3 spans 13 amino acids. Sample: naive CD8+ T cells sorted from blood. This clonotype was obtained from a man younger than 30 in good health. The V gene is TRBV29-1, the J gene TRBJ2-2; D unclear. As DNA, the CDR3 is TGCAGCGTTGCTGCATCGAACACCGGGGAGCTGTTTTTT. Translating gives CSVAASNTGELFF.